Listed here are 9 T cell receptor beta chains from one sample, sequenced in a study of T cell responses to AZD1222 COVID-19 vaccine. The table came from immunoSEQ multiplex PCR; TCRdb's copy has only in-frame clones and leaves some out. Of some 100,000 clones listed, nearly 90% are singletons. The sample was peripheral blood, taken on day 0 of AZD1222 vaccination. The receptors stem from an adult in good health.

The CDR3 region is CASSGTGTYGYTF. CDR3 sequence (DNA): TGTGCCAGCAGTGGGACAGGAACCTATGGCTACACCTTC. The gene calls are TRBV28 and TRBJ1-2, with 8 bases fitting TRBD1. The junction had 3 bases not matched to a gene; V was cut back by 5 bases and J by 4 bases. Germline V gene lookup returns CDR1 MDHEN and CDR2 SYDVKM. This CDR3 region has 13 residues.

The chain's CDR3 is CASSLLVAGGYNEQFF. Written as DNA, the CDR3 is TGTGCCAGCAGCCTCCTGGTGGCGGGAGGGTACAATGAGCAGTTCTTC. This chain connects TRBV7-3 to TRBJ2-1; the match to TRBD2 covers 9 bases. J was trimmed by 4 bases and V by 5 bases; bases with no gene match: 9. This CDR3 is built from 16 residues. From germline, CDR1 is SGHTA and CDR2 FQGTGA.

The CDR3 region is CASSRQGGGQPQHF. CDR3 sequence (DNA): TGTGCCAGCAGTCGACAGGGGGGCGGTCAGCCCCAGCATTTT. The chain uses TRBV2 and TRBJ1-5, with 9 bases aligning to TRBD1. There are 14 residues in the CDR3. V lost 5 bases to trimming and J lost 6 bases; unmatched junction nucleotides: 5. Germline V lookup: CDR1 SNHLY, CDR2 FYNNEI.

The chain carries TRBV6-4 and TRBJ1-1; D gene uncertain. This CDR3 has 13 residues. Germline lookup yields CDR1 MRHNA and CDR2 SNTAGT. The V gene lost 3 bases and the J gene lost 4 bases, with 9 bases spanning the gap. CDR3 DNA: TGTGCCAGCAGTGAGGGAAAGGGCACTGAAGCTTTCTTT. It specifies CASSEGKGTEAFF.

This chain joins TRBV5-1 and TRBJ2-1; 9 bases align to TRBD1. Trimming at V came to 2 bases and at J to 11 bases, leaving 5 bases not matched to a gene. Germline V gene data show CDR1 as SGHRS and CDR2 as YFSETQ. This CDR3 region has 13 residues. DNA of the CDR3: TGCGCCAGCAGCTTAGACAGGGGGGCCCAGCAGTTCTTC. It specifies CASSLDRGAQQFF.

The rearrangement joins TRBV5-6 to TRBJ2-2; unclear D gene. V lost 0 bases and J lost 4, with 10 bases in between. The CDR3 is made up of 15 amino acids. Germline assignment: CDR1 SGHDT and CDR2 YYEEEE. The CDR3 region has the DNA TGTGCCAGCAGCTTGGTCCAGCGCAGCACCGGGGAGCTGTTTTTT. Protein: CASSLVQRSTGELFF.

The CDR3 nucleotides are TGTGCCAGCAGCTTAGGGGAATACGAGCAGTACGTC. Its translation: CASSLGEYEQYV. The rearrangement joins TRBV13 to TRBJ2-7; unclear D gene. Per the germline V gene, CDR1 is PRHDT and CDR2 is FYEKMQ (reference sequence). V dropped 0 bases and J dropped 4 bases, with 4 bases sitting between them. CDR3 length: 12 amino acids.

V and J are TRBV28 and TRBJ1-6; 11 bases align to TRBD1. CDR3 length: 14 residues. Germline V gene data show CDR1 as MDHEN and CDR2 as SYDVKM. V trimming: 2 bases; J trimming: 9 bases; junction bases outside the gene matches: 0. This chain's CDR3 is CASSLGTGGSPLHF. In DNA form, the CDR3 reads TGTGCCAGCAGTTTAGGGACAGGGGGTTCACCCCTCCACTTT.

The J gene is TRBJ2-3, the V gene TRBV2; D perhaps matches TRBD1 (7 bases). The length of the CDR3 is 16 residues. Germline V CDR1 and CDR2: SNHLY, FYNNEI. V was cut by 1 base and J by 2 bases, with 13 bases left in between. CDR3 in amino acids: CASSEGQGGFTDTQYF. CDR3 sequence (DNA): TGTGCCAGCAGTGAAGGACAGGGAGGTTTCACAGATACGCAGTATTTT.